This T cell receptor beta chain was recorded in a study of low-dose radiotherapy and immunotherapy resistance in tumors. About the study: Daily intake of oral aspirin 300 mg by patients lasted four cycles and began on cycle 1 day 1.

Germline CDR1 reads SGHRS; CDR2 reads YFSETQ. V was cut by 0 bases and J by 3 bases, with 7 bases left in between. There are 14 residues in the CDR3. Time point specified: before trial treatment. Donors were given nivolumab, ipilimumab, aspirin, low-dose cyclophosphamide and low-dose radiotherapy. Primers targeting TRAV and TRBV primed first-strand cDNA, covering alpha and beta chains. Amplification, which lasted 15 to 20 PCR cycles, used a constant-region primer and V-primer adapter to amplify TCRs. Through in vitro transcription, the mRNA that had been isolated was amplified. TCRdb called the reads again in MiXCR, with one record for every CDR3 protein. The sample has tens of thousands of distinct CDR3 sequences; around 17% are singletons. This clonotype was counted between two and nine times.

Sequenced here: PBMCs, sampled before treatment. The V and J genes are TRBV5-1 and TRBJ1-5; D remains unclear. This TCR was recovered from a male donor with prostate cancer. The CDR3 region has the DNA TGCGCCAGCAGCTTGGCCGGGTCCAATCAGCCCCAGCATTTT. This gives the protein CASSLAGSNQPQHF.